One and the same sample provided the 30 T cell receptor beta chains below, sequenced in a study of T-cell reconstitution after alpha-beta-depleted transplantation in children. Unique molecular identifiers were incorporated when the TCRbeta library was constructed. TCRdb independently ran MiXCR on the PCR reads; one entry per CDR3 protein. The sample records about 980,000 distinct CDR3 sequences, roughly 29% being singletons. Specimen: PBMCs, mostly from graft donor cells, collected 360 days after TCRalphabeta/CD19-depleted stem cell transplant. These receptors all stem from a boy younger than two who had a stem cell transplant for SCID, so the T cells may come from the graft donor.

The V call is TRBV7-3, the J call TRBJ2-7; 10 bases match TRBD2. The V gene's germline CDR1 is SGHTA and CDR2 FQGTGA. With V trimmed by 5 bases and J by 5 bases, 12 bases remained unmatched. The CDR3 has 16 residues. The CDR3 spells CASSLSPAGGPHEQYF. For the CDR3, the DNA is TGTGCCAGCAGCCTATCGCCAGCGGGGGGGCCCCACGAGCAGTACTTC.

The chain carries TRBV5-1 and TRBJ2-5, with D maybe TRBD2 (7 bases). This CDR3 is 17 amino acids long. Trimming took 0 bases from V and 4 from J, leaving 19 bases between them. CDR1 and CDR2 (germline): SGHRS, YFSETQ. The CDR3 reads CASSLGGGATFAETQYF. CDR3 DNA sequence: TGCGCCAGCAGCTTGGGTGGGGGGGCCACGTTTGCAGAGACCCAGTACTTC.

This clonotype was seen a handful of times. The chain employs TRBV4-3 and TRBJ2-2; perhaps D is TRBD1 or TRBD2 (6 bases each). Germline V gene lookup returns CDR1 LGHNA and CDR2 YSLEER. This CDR3 comprises 15 residues. V was pared by 8 bases and J by 3 bases, with 16 bases between. As DNA, the CDR3 is TGCGCCAGCGGTATCGGGGGCCGTGACACCGGGGAGCTGTTTTTT. Protein product: CASGIGGRDTGELFF.

The chain uses TRBV7-6 and TRBJ2-4; 8 bases fit TRBD1. The trim removed 11 bases at V and 8 bases at J, leaving 8 bases unmatched. The CDR3 totals 12 residues. From germline, CDR1 is SGHVS and CDR2 FNYEAQ. The CDR3, as DNA: TGTGCCTGGAGGACAGGGTTGGACATTCAGTACTTC. Protein product: CAWRTGLDIQYF. Based on the CDR3 plus reference TRBV7-6 and TRBJ2-4, the full variable domain is GAGVSQSPRYKVTKRGQDVALRCDPISGHVSLYWYRQALGQGPEFLTYFNYEAQQDKSGLPNDRFSAERPEGSISTLTIQRTEQRDSAMYRCAWRTGLDIQYFGAGTRLSVL.

V gene TRBV2 combines with J gene TRBJ2-2; D unresolved. V was clipped by 4 bases and J by 1 base, with 10 bases between them. This CDR3 has 15 amino acids. CDR1 SNHLY and CDR2 FYNNEI come from the germline V gene. CDR3 sequence reads: CASSVTRQNTGELFF. The CDR3 DNA is TGTGCCAGCAGTGTAACGAGACAGAACACCGGGGAGCTGTTTTTT. Filled out from reference TRBV2 and TRBJ2-2, the complete variable domain reads EPEVTQTPSHQVTQMGQEVILRCVPISNHLYFYWYRQILGQKVEFLVSFYNNEISEKSEIFDDQFSVERPDGSNFTLKIRSTKLEDSAMYFCASSVTRQNTGELFFGEGSRLTVL.

This clonotype has a handful of counts. V gene TRBV12-3 or TRBV12-4 combines with J gene TRBJ1-1; a weak D match, TRBD1 (6 bases). The CDR3 totals 13 residues. V lost 5 bases and J 5 bases, leaving 12 bases between the germline ends. This CDR3 is CASSRTVRTEAFF. CDR3 bases: TGTGCCAGCAGTCGGACAGTAAGGACTGAAGCTTTCTTT.

This clonotype appeared many times. The chain carries TRBV6-5 and TRBJ2-1; TRBD1 agrees at 7 bases. Trimming at V came to 8 bases and at J to 7 bases, leaving 11 bases not matched to a gene. The CDR3 consists of 14 residues. Germline V gives CDR1 MNHEY, CDR2 SVGAGI. The CDR3 is CASHTGTAANEQFF. The CDR3 DNA sequence: TGTGCCAGCCATACCGGGACAGCTGCTAATGAGCAGTTCTTC.

The V call is TRBV20-1, the J call TRBJ2-6; unclear D gene. The length of the CDR3 is 14 residues. V lost 4 bases and J 0 bases, leaving 7 bases between the germline ends. The germline V gene encodes CDR1 DFQATT and CDR2 SNEGSKA (reference sequence). CDR3 sequence (DNA): TGCAGTGCTATAATCCACTCTGGGGCCAACGTCCTGACTTTC. This sequence encodes CSAIIHSGANVLTF.

The chain employs TRBV5-1 and TRBJ1-1; tentative D call: TRBD1 (5 bases). The V gene's germline CDR1 is SGHRS and CDR2 YFSETQ. The ends were cut back, 3 bases at V and 6 bases at J, with 12 bases in the middle. This CDR3 spans 13 amino acids. The CDR3 sequence is CASSWGLAAEAFF. CDR3 nucleotide sequence: TGCGCCAGCAGCTGGGGCCTTGCCGCTGAAGCTTTCTTT. Full variable domain (missing parts from reference TRBV5-1 and TRBJ1-1): KAGVTQTPRYLIKTRGQQVTLSCSPISGHRSVSWYQQTPGQGLQFLFEYFSETQRNKGNFPGRFSGRQFSNSRSEMNVSTLELGDSALYLCASSWGLAAEAFFGQGTRLTVV.

This chain links TRBV6-1 with TRBJ2-4; D is undetermined. This CDR3 contains 15 residues. V lost 4 bases and J 1 base, leaving 11 bases between the germline ends. Germline loops: CDR1 MNHNS, CDR2 SASEGT. The CDR3 spells CASSVGKVAKNIQYF. The CDR3 nucleotides read TGTGCCAGCAGTGTAGGAAAGGTTGCCAAAAACATTCAGTACTTC.

This chain uses TRBV7-8 with TRBJ1-3, with a tentative D call TRBD1 (6 bases). CDR3 size: 17 residues. Trimming took off 4 bases at V and 0 bases at J, with 16 bases between the two ends. Looked up from germline, CDR1 is SGHVS and CDR2 is FQNEAQ. In DNA form, the CDR3 reads TGTGCCAGCAGCTATAGCAGGACAGAGCCCTCTGGAAACACCATATATTTT. It specifies CASSYSRTEPSGNTIYF.

The rearrangement joins TRBV12-3 or TRBV12-4 to TRBJ2-5, with 9 bases lining up with TRBD2. With 0 bases clipped from V and 5 bases from J, the junction kept 7 bases outside the gene matches. The CDR3 totals 16 residues. Here the CDR3 reads CASSLASTSGLETQYF. CDR3 bases: TGTGCCAGCAGTTTAGCCTCGACTAGCGGCTTGGAGACCCAGTACTTC.

This clonotype was seen more than once but under ten times. The gene calls are TRBV4-3 and TRBJ2-2, with TRBD1 identical over 7 bases. J was trimmed by 4 bases and V by 0 bases; bases with no gene match: 5. The CDR3 is 16 amino acids. Germline values: CDR1 LGHNA, CDR2 YSLEER. The CDR3 DNA is TGCGCCAGCAGCCAAGATCATTACAGGGGCACCGGGGAGCTGTTTTTT. Residues: CASSQDHYRGTGELFF.

This clonotype was counted a few times. The rearrangement joins TRBV7-9 to TRBJ1-1; weak D call: TRBD1 (6 bases). CDR1 is SEHNR, CDR2 FQNEAQ, per germline (reference sequence). The CDR3 extends over 15 amino acids. Trimming stripped 1 base from V and 4 bases from J, with 13 bases between. The CDR3 region is CASSLVGGPGTEAFF. The DNA of the CDR3 is TGTGCCAGCAGCTTAGTAGGGGGGCCGGGCACTGAAGCTTTCTTT. Filled out from reference TRBV7-9 and TRBJ1-1, the complete variable domain reads DTGVSQNPRHKITKRGQNVTFRCDPISEHNRLYWYRQTLGQGPEFLTYFQNEAQLEKSRLLSDRFSAERPKGSFSTLEIQRTEQGDSAMYLCASSLVGGPGTEAFFGQGTRLTVV.

This clonotype was counted between two and nine times. The chain couples TRBV2 to TRBJ2-1, with a tentative D call TRBD1 (6 bases). Germline CDR1 SNHLY, CDR2 FYNNEI. This CDR3 is 14 amino acids long. V was pared by 6 bases and J by 3 bases, with 12 bases between. The CDR3 is CASSGMDSYNEQFF. In nucleotides, the CDR3 is TGTGCCAGCAGCGGTATGGACAGCTACAATGAGCAGTTCTTC. Variable domain in full (rest from reference TRBV2 and TRBJ2-1): EPEVTQTPSHQVTQMGQEVILRCVPISNHLYFYWYRQILGQKVEFLVSFYNNEISEKSEIFDDQFSVERPDGSNFTLKIRSTKLEDSAMYFCASSGMDSYNEQFFGPGTRLTVL.

This clonotype was counted a few times. The genes are TRBV19 and TRBJ2-1; tentatively, D is TRBD1 (5 bases). Germline assignment: CDR1 LNHDA and CDR2 SQIVND (reference sequence). The CDR3 consists of 14 residues. Trimming shortened V by 5 bases and J by 10 bases, and 18 bases separated the two germline ends. The CDR3 DNA is TGTGCCAGTAGTCCCGTGTTTAGGGGCAGGGAGCAGTTCTTC. Translating it yields CASSPVFRGREQFF.

J is TRBJ2-7 and V is TRBV3-1, with D perhaps matching TRBD1 or TRBD2 (5 bases each). The CDR3 extends over 14 amino acids. Deletions cut 4 bases from V and 8 bases from J, with 18 bases between. In germline, CDR1 is LGHDT, CDR2 YNNKEL (reference sequence). The CDR3: CASSPLSGTAKQYF. The CDR3 nucleotides are TGTGCCAGCAGCCCTCTTTCCGGGACCGCAAAGCAGTACTTC.

The V and J genes are TRBV7-2 and TRBJ2-3; D gene ambiguous. Trimming removed 1 base at V and 4 bases at J, with 12 bases between. The germline V gene encodes CDR1 SGHTA and CDR2 FQGNSA. The CDR3 runs to 15 residues. The CDR3 DNA reads TGTGCCAGCAGCTTAGTAGGTAGCAGGTCAGATACGCAGTATTTT. It translates to CASSLVGSRSDTQYF. Complete variable domain (other parts from reference TRBV7-2 and TRBJ2-3): GAGVSQSPSNKVTEKGKDVELRCDPISGHTALYWYRQSLGQGLEFLIYFQGNSAPDKSGLPSDRFSAERTGGSVSTLTIQRTQQEDSAVYLCASSLVGSRSDTQYFGPGTRLTVL.

This chain uses TRBV30 with TRBJ2-7; D might be TRBD1 (7 bases). CDR1 is GTSNPN, CDR2 SVGIG, per germline (reference sequence). The CDR3 extends over 14 amino acids. The V gene lost 3 bases and the J gene lost 2 bases, with 14 bases spanning the gap. DNA for the CDR3: TGTGCCTGGAGGAGGGGGCGCGGGACCTACGAGCAGTACTTC. Its translation is CAWRRGRGTYEQYF.

This clonotype was found a few times. V is TRBV5-1 and J is TRBJ1-2; D is unclear. This CDR3 contains 13 residues. CDR1 is SGHRS and CDR2 is YFSETQ in the germline V gene. Deletions cut 5 bases from V and 3 bases from J, with 11 bases between. The CDR3 nucleotides read TGCGCCAGCAGATGGACCCGACACTATGGCTACACCTTC. Translating it yields CASRWTRHYGYTF.

V usage is TRBV15 and J usage is TRBJ1-3; no definite D call. V lost 8 bases, J lost 1 base, and 9 bases lay in between. The CDR3 sequence is 13 residues long. The germline CDR1 and CDR2 sequences are LNHNV and YYDKDF (reference sequence). As DNA, the CDR3 is TGTGCCACCGGCTGGGGTTCTGGAAACACCATATATTTT. This gives the protein CATGWGSGNTIYF.

This clonotype appeared a few times. This chain uses TRBV7-2 with TRBJ2-1; 10 positions agree with TRBD1. CDR3 length: 15 amino acids. J was trimmed by 9 bases and V by 0 bases; bases with no gene match: 5. Per the germline V gene, CDR1 is SGHTA and CDR2 is FQGNSA. The CDR3 DNA reads TGTGCCAGCAGCTTAGCCCGGACAGGGGGAACTGAGCAGTTCTTC. This gives the protein CASSLARTGGTEQFF. Drawing the rest from reference TRBV7-2 and TRBJ2-1, the complete variable domain is GAGVSQSPSNKVTEKGKDVELRCDPISGHTALYWYRQSLGQGLEFLIYFQGNSAPDKSGLPSDRFSAERTGGSVSTLTIQRTQQEDSAVYLCASSLARTGGTEQFFGPGTRLTVL.

In this sample, this clonotype turned up a few times. V is TRBV4-1 and J is TRBJ1-6; D ambiguous. The CDR3 has 18 residues. From germline, CDR1 is MGHRA and CDR2 YSYEKL. Deletions cut 0 bases from V and 0 bases from J, with 12 bases between. The CDR3 is CASSQDWAGSSYNSPLHF. The CDR3 DNA reads TGCGCCAGCAGCCAAGATTGGGCGGGGAGCTCCTATAATTCACCCCTCCACTTT.

This clonotype was detected only once. The rearrangement links TRBV9 to TRBJ1-2, with 7 bases matching TRBD1. J lost 0 bases, V lost 4 bases, and 6 bases had no gene match. The CDR3 consists of 15 residues. Per the germline V gene, CDR1 is SGDLS and CDR2 is YYNGEE. CDR3 region: CASSTRDSPNYGYTF. As DNA, the CDR3 is TGTGCCAGCAGCACCAGGGACAGTCCTAACTATGGCTACACCTTC.

This clonotype was counted a few times. The rearrangement joins TRBV5-1 to TRBJ1-4; 9 positions match TRBD1. The CDR3 consists of 14 residues. The junction had 3 bases not matched to a gene; V was cut back by 4 bases and J by 5 bases. The germline V gene has CDR1 SGHRS and CDR2 YFSETQ. The CDR3 coding sequence is TGCGCCAGCAGCCAGACAGGGGGGAATGAAAAACTGTTTTTT. It translates to CASSQTGGNEKLFF.

The chain joins TRBV30 to TRBJ1-5; 9 bases map to TRBD1. Trimming cost V 3 bases and J 4 bases; bases outside gene matches: 4. This CDR3 region has 14 residues. Germline CDR1 reads GTSNPN; CDR2 reads SVGIG (reference sequence). CDR3 in amino acids: CAWSAGTGNQPQHF. The CDR3 DNA sequence: TGTGCCTGGAGCGCCGGGACAGGGAATCAGCCCCAGCATTTT. Full variable domain (rest looked up from reference TRBV30 and TRBJ1-5): SQTIHQWPATLVQPVGSPLSLECTVEGTSNPNLYWYRQAAGRGLQLLFYSVGIGQISSEVPQNLSASRPQDRQFILSSKKLLLSDSGFYLCAWSAGTGNQPQHFGDGTRLSIL.

Only a few counts were recorded for this clonotype. The rearrangement uses TRBV24-1 and TRBJ2-5; TRBD1 agrees at 7 bases. This CDR3 is built from 15 residues. Germline V lookup: CDR1 KGHDR, CDR2 SFDVKD. With V trimmed by 4 bases and J by 5 bases, 9 bases remained unmatched. CDR3 nucleotide sequence: TGTGCCACCAGTGACCCGGACAGGAAGGGTGAGACCCAGTACTTC. Its translation: CATSDPDRKGETQYF.

The J gene is TRBJ1-1, the V gene TRBV29-1; a weak D match, TRBD1 (5 bases). Germline values: CDR1 SQVTM, CDR2 ANQGSEA. The CDR3 consists of 12 residues. The V end lost 7 bases, the J end lost 4 bases, and 13 bases lay between the germline ends. This CDR3 is CSAETGGTEAFF. Written as DNA, the CDR3 is TGCAGCGCAGAAACGGGGGGCACTGAAGCTTTCTTT.

The chain carries TRBV3-1 and TRBJ2-7; the match to TRBD2 covers 13 bases. CDR1 LGHDT and CDR2 YNNKEL come from the germline V gene (reference sequence). J was trimmed by 0 bases and V by 7 bases; bases with no gene match: 6. This CDR3 contains 16 residues. The CDR3 bases are TGTGCCAGCACCCCTGGACTAGCGGGGGCCTCCTACGAGCAGTACTTC. Amino acid sequence: CASTPGLAGASYEQYF.

V gene TRBV12-3 or TRBV12-4 combines with J gene TRBJ2-1, with 11 bases that match TRBD2. The CDR3 extends over 16 amino acids. V lost 6 bases to trimming and J lost 5 bases; unmatched junction nucleotides: 9. The CDR3 is CASSLLAGAQNNEQFF. CDR3 bases: TGTGCCAGCAGCCTACTAGCGGGGGCCCAGAACAATGAGCAGTTCTTC.